The sequence of this TCR beta chain was determined in a study of shared clonotypes between healthy human individuals. Sequenced by immunoSEQ multiplex PCR; TCRdb stores in-frame clones only, minus some. The sample lists 1.6 million or so clones, 96% seen once, with about 1.2% in the top ten. HIV-negative, healthy adults without recent acute infections or vaccinations were the donors. Worth noting for this clone: Antigen specificity is unknown. The sample contains more than one DNA sequence encoding this CDR3.

Findings and caveats of the study: Of the naive CD4 clonotypes, around 4.7% were shared across several donors.

The CDR3 sequence is 13 residues long. V was clipped by 2 bases and J by 2 bases, with 7 bases between them. CDR1 and CDR2 (germline): SGHNT, YYREEE (reference sequence). The source is a man aged 25 to 40 in good health. V usage is TRBV5-4 and J usage is TRBJ1-2; D is uncertain. The source material was naive CD4+ T cells sorted from blood. Subset specified: CD45RA+ positively selected. CDR3 loop: CASSLRGNYGYTF. In DNA form, the CDR3 reads TGTGCCAGCAGCTTAAGAGGGAACTATGGCTACACCTTC. Looking up the rest from reference TRBV5-4 and TRBJ1-2 gives the full variable domain: ETGVTQSPTHLIKTRGQQVTLRCSSQSGHNTVSWYQQALGQGPQFIFQYYREEENGRGNFPPRFSGLQFPNYSSELNVNALELDDSALYLCASSLRGNYGYTFGSGTRLTVV.